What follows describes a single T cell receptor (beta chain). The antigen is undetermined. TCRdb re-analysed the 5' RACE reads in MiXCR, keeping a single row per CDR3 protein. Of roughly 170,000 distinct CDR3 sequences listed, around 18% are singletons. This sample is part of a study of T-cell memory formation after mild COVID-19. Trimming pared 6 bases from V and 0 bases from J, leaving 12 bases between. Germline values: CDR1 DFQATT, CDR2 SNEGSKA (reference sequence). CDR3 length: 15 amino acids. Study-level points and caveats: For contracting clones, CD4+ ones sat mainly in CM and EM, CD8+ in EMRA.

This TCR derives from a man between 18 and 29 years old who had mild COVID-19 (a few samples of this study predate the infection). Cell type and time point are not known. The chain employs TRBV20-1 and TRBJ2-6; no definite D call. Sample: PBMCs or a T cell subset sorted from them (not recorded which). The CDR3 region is CSARSPGSGANVLTF. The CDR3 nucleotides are TGCAGTGCCCGCTCTCCCGGCTCTGGGGCCAACGTCCTGACTTTC.